This TCR beta chain derives from a study of OX40 agonist ivuxolimab in advanced cancers. Background on the study: While on treatment, patients had intravenous ivuxolimab at 0.01 to 10 mg/kg every 2 weeks.

With 6 bases removed from V and 6 bases from J, the gap between germline ends came to 20 bases. This CDR3 is 15 amino acids long. The germline gives CDR1 MNHEY, CDR2 SVGAGI. Profiled with immunoSEQ multiplex PCR; TCRdb holds only in-frame clones, not every one. The sample includes 70,000 or so clones, approximately 90% of them seen just once. Prior autoimmune disease or systemic immunosuppression barred patients. The chain combines TRBV6-5 with TRBJ1-1; D call uncertain. The receptor comes from an adult with an advanced solid tumor such as melanoma, head and neck, liver or kidney cancer. The source was CD4+ or CD8+ T cells sorted from blood, collected in a trial of the OX40 agonist ivuxolimab. The CDR3 region has the DNA TGTGCCAGCAGGGAGTGGGAGGGTTCTGGGTCTGAAGCTTTCTTT. It yields the protein CASREWEGSGSEAFF.